A selection of T cell receptor beta chains follows, all from one sample in a study of OX40 agonist ivuxolimab in advanced cancers. Assay: immunoSEQ multiplex PCR; the TCRdb copy retains only in-frame clones and omits some. The sample yields approximately 90,000 clones, 80% to 90% seen once. The material was CD4+ or CD8+ T cells sorted from blood, obtained in a trial of the OX40 agonist ivuxolimab. The source is an adult with an advanced solid tumor such as melanoma, head and neck, liver or kidney cancer. Each CDR3 is given with its conserved first and last residue. A D gene is named only where the DNA matches it firmly. Clone sizes are given selectively: once, few, many, or a class where the clone is expanded.

d_call clone_size j_call v_call cdr3_aa cdr3_nt
TRBD1 - TRBJ2-7 TRBV28 CASSLLEGQGSEQYF TGTGCCAGCAGTTTATTGGAGGGACAGGGGTCCGAGCAGTACTTC
- once TRBJ2-7 TRBV18 CASSPPLSVSYEQYF TGTGCCAGCTCACCACCGTTGAGTGTTTCCTACGAGCAGTACTTC
TRBD2 - TRBJ2-1 TRBV25-1 CASSSSGGYNEQFF TGTGCCAGCAGTAGTAGCGGGGGGTACAATGAGCAGTTCTTC
TRBD1 - TRBJ2-2 TRBV2 CASRLTGATGELFF TGTGCCAGCAGACTTACAGGGGCCACCGGGGAGCTGTTTTTT
- - TRBJ2-2 TRBV7-6 CASSSTGDPSTGELFF TGTGCCAGCAGCTCAACCGGGGACCCATCCACCGGGGAGCTGTTTTTT
- - TRBJ1-1 TRBV5-1 CASSPLTPGDTEAFF TGCGCCAGCAGCCCGCTCACGCCGGGGGACACTGAAGCTTTCTTT
TRBD1 - TRBJ1-2 TRBV7-2 CASSQNNIGTGYGYTF TGTGCCAGCAGCCAGAATAACATTGGGACAGGCTATGGCTACACCTTC
TRBD1 - TRBJ2-5 TRBV7-9 CASSSGTVEETQYF TGTGCCAGCAGCTCGGGGACAGTAGAAGAGACCCAGTACTTC
- - TRBJ2-7 TRBV7-9 CASRTAGDEQYF TGTGCCAGCAGAACTGCAGGGGACGAGCAGTACTTC
- - TRBJ1-2 TRBV5-6 CASSLGGGPNYGYTF TGTGCCAGCAGCTTGGGGGGCGGACCTAACTATGGCTACACCTTC
TRBD2 - TRBJ2-3 TRBV5-6 CASSFSGGAGTDTQYF TGTGCCAGCAGCTTTAGCGGGGGGGCGGGCACAGATACGCAGTATTTT
- - TRBJ1-2 TRBV29-1 CSVQQGDYGYTF TGCAGCGTACAACAGGGTGACTATGGCTACACCTTC
- - TRBJ2-7 TRBV2 CASSESSYYEQYF TGTGCCAGCAGTGAATCGTCCTACTACGAGCAGTACTTC
TRBD1 - TRBJ1-1 TRBV10-3 CAISGNRGNTEAFF TGTGCCATCAGTGGCAACAGGGGGAACACTGAAGCTTTCTTT
- - TRBJ1-2 TRBV7-2 CASSLGLGTGHGYTF TGTGCCAGCAGCTTAGGTTTAGGGACGGGTCATGGCTACACCTTC
TRBD1 few TRBJ1-1 TRBV7-9 CASSPQGGTNTEAFF TGTGCCAGCAGCCCACAGGGGGGGACGAACACTGAAGCTTTCTTT
- - TRBJ1-5 TRBV7-2 CASSHMGQPQHF TGTGCCAGCAGCCATATGGGGCAGCCCCAGCATTTT
- once TRBJ2-7 TRBV21-1 CASSKSGRWFYEQYF TGTGCCAGCAGCAAATCAGGGAGGTGGTTCTACGAGCAGTACTTC
- - TRBJ2-3 TRBV7-2 CASSLGGPNTDTQYF TGTGCCAGCAGCTTAGGGGGGCCGAACACAGATACGCAGTATTTT
TRBD1 few TRBJ2-7 TRBV6-5 CASSYSVQGAYEQYF TGTGCCAGCAGTTACTCGGTACAGGGGGCCTACGAGCAGTACTTC
- - TRBJ1-3 TRBV19 CASRTTSSSGNTIYF TGTGCCAGTAGAACGACCTCTTCGTCAGGAAACACCATATATTTT
TRBD1 - TRBJ2-7 TRBV4-2 CASSQTRTGDEQYF TGTGCCAGCAGCCAAACCCGGACAGGGGACGAGCAGTACTTC
TRBD1 once TRBJ1-1 TRBV28 CASTTSGTGGGGTEAFF TGTGCCAGCACTACATCCGGGACAGGCGGAGGGGGCACTGAAGCTTTCTTT
TRBD1 - TRBJ2-3 TRBV7-8 CASTDGQGIDTQYF TGTGCCAGCACGGACGGACAGGGTATTGATACGCAGTATTTT
- - TRBJ2-1 TRBV6-1 CASSESGRIEQFF TGTGCCAGCAGTGAAAGTGGGAGAATTGAGCAGTTCTTC
TRBD2 - TRBJ2-2 TRBV11-3 CASSPGGAGELFF TGTGCCAGCAGCCCCGGGGGGGCCGGGGAGCTGTTTTTT
- - TRBJ1-1 TRBV19 CASNTPQGMNTEAFF TGTGCCAGTAACACACCCCAGGGAATGAACACTGAAGCTTTCTTT
- - TRBJ1-2 TRBV7-6 CASSAGVGDYGYTF TGTGCCAGCAGCGCCGGCGTAGGGGACTATGGCTACACCTTC
- - TRBJ2-5 TRBV5-1 CASSNPGLQETQYF TGCGCCAGCAGCAACCCCGGGCTCCAAGAGACCCAGTACTTC
- - TRBJ1-1 TRBV11-2 CASSTGTQRVAEAFF TGTGCCAGCAGCACTGGGACACAAAGAGTGGCTGAAGCTTTCTTT
TRBD2 - TRBJ2-3 TRBV7-9 CASSLAGGTDTQYF TGTGCCAGCAGCTTGGCGGGGGGAACAGATACGCAGTATTTT
TRBD2 - TRBJ2-1 TRBV5-6 CASSWLADNEQFF TGTGCCAGTAGCTGGCTAGCGGACAATGAGCAGTTCTTC
- - TRBJ2-2 TRBV6-6 CASIRTAKNTGELFF TGTGCCAGTATTAGGACAGCCAAGAACACCGGGGAGCTGTTTTTT
- - TRBJ1-5 TRBV11-2 CASSLGEFQPQHF TGTGCCAGCAGCCTTGGCGAGTTTCAGCCCCAGCATTTT
- - TRBJ1-6 TRBV5-6 CASSRGPSPLHF TGTGCCAGCAGTAGGGGACCCTCACCCCTCCACTTT
- - TRBJ1-1 TRBV29-1 CSGSRTGTEAFF TGCAGCGGTTCCCGAACCGGCACTGAAGCTTTCTTT
- - TRBJ1-2 TRBV7-2 CASSSGTFGGWGYGYTF TGTGCCAGCAGCTCTGGAACATTCGGGGGCTGGGGCTATGGCTACACCTTC
- - TRBJ2-3 TRBV19 CASSTGYAGDTQYF TGTGCCAGTAGTACGGGCTACGCAGGGGATACGCAGTATTTT
- - TRBJ2-7 TRBV9 CASSPMDRSSYEQYF TGTGCCAGCAGCCCCATGGACAGATCGTCCTACGAGCAGTACTTC
- - TRBJ2-3 TRBV5-1 CASSLGRLSDTQYF TGCGCCAGCAGCTTGGGGCGATTATCCGACACGCAGTATTTT
TRBD2 once TRBJ2-5 TRBV9 CAKREGETQYF TGTGCCAAACGGGAGGGAGAGACCCAGTACTTC
TRBD1 - TRBJ1-4 TRBV19 CASSKGAATNEKLFF TGTGCCAGTAGTAAGGGGGCCGCAACTAATGAAAAACTGTTTTTT
- - TRBJ2-5 TRBV5-8 CASSPTRTQYF TGTGCCAGCAGCCCGACGAGGACCCAGTACTTC
- - TRBJ2-7 TRBV7-6 CASSLGGTWVGEQYF TGTGCCAGCAGCTTAGGCGGCACATGGGTAGGCGAGCAGTACTTC
- few TRBJ2-5 TRBV5-1 CASSLDQETQYF TGCGCCAGCAGCTTGGACCAAGAGACCCAGTACTTC
- - TRBJ2-1 TRBV5-1 CASSLDGGSYNEQFF TGCGCCAGCAGCTTGGATGGCGGCTCCTACAATGAGCAGTTCTTC
TRBD1 - TRBJ2-6 TRBV27 CASSLRQGAYGANVLTF TGTGCCAGCAGTTTACGACAGGGGGCGTATGGGGCCAACGTCCTGACTTTC
- - TRBJ1-5 TRBV7-2 CASSLVGSYQPQHF TGTGCCAGCAGCTTAGTGGGATCGTATCAGCCCCAGCATTTT
- - TRBJ1-1 TRBV6-6 CASSPLTRVNTEAFF TGTGCCAGCAGTCCCCTCACTAGGGTGAACACTGAAGCTTTCTTT
TRBD2 - TRBJ2-1 TRBV7-9 CASSRSGGAGEQFF TGTGCCAGCAGCCGTAGCGGGGGGGCTGGTGAGCAGTTCTTC
- - TRBJ2-7 TRBV19 CASSMKGPTYEQYF TGTGCCAGTAGTATGAAGGGACCCACCTACGAGCAGTACTTC
- once TRBJ1-2 TRBV6-1 CASSINAVAHGYTF TGTGCCAGCAGTATAAACGCAGTAGCCCATGGCTACACCTTC
TRBD1 once TRBJ2-5 TRBV7-9 CASSLGQGLGGKETQYF TGTGCCAGCAGCTTGGGACAGGGACTGGGTGGAAAAGAGACCCAGTACTTC
- - TRBJ1-4 TRBV7-2 CASSVQGTLEKLFF TGTGCCAGCAGCGTTCAGGGTACACTGGAAAAACTGTTTTTT
- once TRBJ1-1 TRBV18 CASSQSENIGTEAFF TGTGCCAGCTCCCAAAGCGAGAATATAGGCACTGAAGCTTTCTTT
- - TRBJ1-5 TRBV9 CASSVGVQGNQPQHF TGTGCCAGCAGCGTAGGTGTACAGGGCAATCAGCCCCAGCATTTT
- - TRBJ2-2 TRBV7-2 CASSLLGVGNTGELFF TGTGCCAGCAGCTTACTAGGGGTGGGAAACACCGGGGAGCTGTTTTTT
- - TRBJ2-1 TRBV15 CATSRDGQGLYNEQFF TGTGCCACCAGCAGAGATGGGCAGGGATTATACAATGAGCAGTTCTTC
TRBD1 - TRBJ2-1 TRBV4-3 CASSQQDPGTAPYNEQFF TGCGCCAGCAGCCAACAAGACCCCGGGACAGCACCCTACAATGAGCAGTTCTTC
- - TRBJ2-2 TRBV7-7 CASSPEFVAGELFF TGTGCCAGCAGCCCCGAGTTCGTGGCCGGGGAGCTGTTTTTT